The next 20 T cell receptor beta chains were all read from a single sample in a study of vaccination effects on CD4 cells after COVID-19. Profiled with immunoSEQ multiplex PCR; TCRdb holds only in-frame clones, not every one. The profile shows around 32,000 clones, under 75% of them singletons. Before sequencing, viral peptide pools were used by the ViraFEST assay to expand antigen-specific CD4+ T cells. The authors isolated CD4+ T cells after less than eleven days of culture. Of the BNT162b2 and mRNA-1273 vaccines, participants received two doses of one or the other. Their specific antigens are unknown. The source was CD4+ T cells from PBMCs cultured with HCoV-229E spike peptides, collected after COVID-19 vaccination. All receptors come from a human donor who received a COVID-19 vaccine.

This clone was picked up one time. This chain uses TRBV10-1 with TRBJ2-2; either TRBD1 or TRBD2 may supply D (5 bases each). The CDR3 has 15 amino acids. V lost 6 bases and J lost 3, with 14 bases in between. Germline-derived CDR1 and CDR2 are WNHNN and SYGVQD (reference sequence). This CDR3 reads CASRGGLGDTGELFF. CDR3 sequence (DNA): TGCGCCAGCAGGGGTGGATTGGGGGACACCGGGGAGCTGTTTTTT.

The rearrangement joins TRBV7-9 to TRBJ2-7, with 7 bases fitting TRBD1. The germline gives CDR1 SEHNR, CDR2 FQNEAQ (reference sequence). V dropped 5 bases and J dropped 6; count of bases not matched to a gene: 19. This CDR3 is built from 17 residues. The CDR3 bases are TGTGCCAGCAGCCCACTTAGGAACACAGGGGTTTGGTCCGAGCAGTACTTC. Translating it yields CASSPLRNTGVWSEQYF.

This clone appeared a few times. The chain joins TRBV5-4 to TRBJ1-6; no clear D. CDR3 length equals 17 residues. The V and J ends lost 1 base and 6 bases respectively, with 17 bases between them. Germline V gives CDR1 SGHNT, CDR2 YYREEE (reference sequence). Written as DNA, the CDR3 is TGTGCCAGCAGCTTGTTTCTTTCGGGAACGGTTAATTCACCCCTCCACTTT. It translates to CASSLFLSGTVNSPLHF.

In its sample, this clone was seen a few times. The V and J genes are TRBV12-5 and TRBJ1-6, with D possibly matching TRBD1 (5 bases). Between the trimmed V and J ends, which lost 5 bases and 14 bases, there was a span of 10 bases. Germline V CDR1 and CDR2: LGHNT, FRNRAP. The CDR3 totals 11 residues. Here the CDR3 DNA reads TGTGCTAGTGGTGACAGCAATTCCCTCCACTTT. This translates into CASGDSNSLHF. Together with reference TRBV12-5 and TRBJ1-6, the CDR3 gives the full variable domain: DARVTQTPRHKVTEMGQEVTMRCQPILGHNTVFWYRQTMMQGLELLAYFRNRAPLDDSGMPKDRFSAEMPDATLATLKIQPSEPRDSAVYFCASGDSNSLHFGNGTRLTVT.

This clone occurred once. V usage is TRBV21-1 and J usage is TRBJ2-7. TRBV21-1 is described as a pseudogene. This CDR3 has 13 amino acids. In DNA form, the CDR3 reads TGTGCCAGCAGCAACCGGGACGGGTACGAGCAGTACTTC. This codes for CASSNRDGYEQYF.

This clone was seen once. This chain's CDR3 is CASSSYRKDRQSSYNEQFF. CDR3 nucleotides: TGCGCCAGCAGCTCCTACCGCAAGGACAGACAAAGCTCCTACAATGAGCAGTTCTTC. V and J are TRBV5-1 and TRBJ2-1, with a weak D call TRBD1 (6 bases). CDR3 length equals 19 residues. V dropped 3 bases and J dropped 0 bases, with 22 bases sitting between them. Germline-derived CDR1 and CDR2 are SGHRS and YFSETQ.

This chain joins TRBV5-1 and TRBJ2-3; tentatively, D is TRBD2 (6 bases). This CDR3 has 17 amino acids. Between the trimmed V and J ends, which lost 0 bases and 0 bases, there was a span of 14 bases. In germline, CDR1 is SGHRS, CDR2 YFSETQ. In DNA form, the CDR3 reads TGCGCCAGCAGCTTGGCCCCCCCCAGCGGGAGCACAGATACGCAGTATTTT. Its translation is CASSLAPPSGSTDTQYF.

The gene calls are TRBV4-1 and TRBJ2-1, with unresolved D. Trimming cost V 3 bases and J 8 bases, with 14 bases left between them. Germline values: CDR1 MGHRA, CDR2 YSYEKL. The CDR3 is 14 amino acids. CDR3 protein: CASSHYSSQYEQFF. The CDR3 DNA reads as TGCGCCAGCAGCCACTATTCGTCTCAATATGAGCAGTTCTTC.

This CDR3 reads CASSYERGGLNEQFF. Here the CDR3 DNA reads TGTGCCAGCAGCTACGAGCGGGGGGGCTTGAATGAGCAGTTCTTC. This chain uses TRBV3-1 (or the pseudogene TRBV3-2) with TRBJ2-1; TRBD2 agrees at 10 bases. With 5 bases clipped from V and 7 bases from J, the junction kept 8 bases outside the gene matches. Germline V gives CDR1 LGHDT, CDR2 YNNKEL (reference sequence). There are 15 residues in the CDR3.

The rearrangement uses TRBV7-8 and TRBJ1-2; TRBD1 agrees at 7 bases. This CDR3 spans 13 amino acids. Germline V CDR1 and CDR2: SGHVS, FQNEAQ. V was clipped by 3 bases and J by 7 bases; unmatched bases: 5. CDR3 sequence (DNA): TGTGCCAGCAGCTTGAGGACAGGAGGTGGCTACACCTTC. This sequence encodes CASSLRTGGGYTF.

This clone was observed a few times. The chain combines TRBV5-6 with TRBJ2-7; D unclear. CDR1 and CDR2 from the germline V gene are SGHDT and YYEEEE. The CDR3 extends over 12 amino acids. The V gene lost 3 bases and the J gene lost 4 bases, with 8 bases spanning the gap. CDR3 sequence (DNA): TGTGCCAGCAGCTCGGACGGGTACGAGCAGTACTTC. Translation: CASSSDGYEQYF.

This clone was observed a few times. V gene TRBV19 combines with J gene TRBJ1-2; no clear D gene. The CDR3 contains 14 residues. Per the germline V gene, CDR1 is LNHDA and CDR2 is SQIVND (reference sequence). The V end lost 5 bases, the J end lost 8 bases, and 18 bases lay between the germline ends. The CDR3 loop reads CASSVLGGQSGYTF. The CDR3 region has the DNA TGTGCCAGTAGTGTCCTGGGAGGGCAGAGCGGCTACACCTTC.

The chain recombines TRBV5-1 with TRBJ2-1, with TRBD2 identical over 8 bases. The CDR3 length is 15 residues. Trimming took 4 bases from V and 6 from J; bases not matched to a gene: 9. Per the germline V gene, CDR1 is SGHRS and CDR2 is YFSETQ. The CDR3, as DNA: TGCGCCAGCAGCCCCGGGACTAGTATTTCCAATGAGCAGTTCTTC. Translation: CASSPGTSISNEQFF.

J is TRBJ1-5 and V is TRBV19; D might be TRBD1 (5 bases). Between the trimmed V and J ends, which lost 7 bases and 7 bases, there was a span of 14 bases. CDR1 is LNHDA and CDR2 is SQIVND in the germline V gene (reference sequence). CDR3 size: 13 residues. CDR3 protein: CASTRESGQPQHF. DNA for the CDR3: TGTGCCAGTACCAGGGAAAGTGGACAGCCCCAGCATTTT.

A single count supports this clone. The chain's CDR3 is CASSSGTNRDEQYF. In DNA form, the CDR3 reads TGTGCCAGCAGCTCCGGGACAAACAGGGACGAGCAGTACTTC. The chain combines TRBV7-9 with TRBJ2-7; possibly TRBD1 for D (6 bases). This CDR3 comprises 14 residues. Germline CDR1 SEHNR, CDR2 FQNEAQ (reference sequence). V lost 4 bases, J lost 5 bases, and 15 bases lay in between.

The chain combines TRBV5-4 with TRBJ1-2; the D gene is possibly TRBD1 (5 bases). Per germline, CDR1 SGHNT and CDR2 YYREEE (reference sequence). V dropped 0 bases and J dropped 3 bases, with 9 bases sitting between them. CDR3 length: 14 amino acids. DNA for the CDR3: TGTGCCAGCAGCTTGGGCCGGGGGGACTATGGCTACACCTTC. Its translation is CASSLGRGDYGYTF. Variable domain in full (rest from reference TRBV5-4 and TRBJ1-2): ETGVTQSPTHLIKTRGQQVTLRCSSQSGHNTVSWYQQALGQGPQFIFQYYREEENGRGNFPPRFSGLQFPNYSSELNVNALELDDSALYLCASSLGRGDYGYTFGSGTRLTVV.

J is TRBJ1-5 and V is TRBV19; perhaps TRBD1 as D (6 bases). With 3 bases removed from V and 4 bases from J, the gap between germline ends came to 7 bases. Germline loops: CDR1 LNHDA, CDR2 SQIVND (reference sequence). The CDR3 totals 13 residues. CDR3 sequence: CASSMDRNQPQHF. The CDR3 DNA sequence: TGTGCCAGTAGTATGGACAGAAATCAGCCCCAGCATTTT.

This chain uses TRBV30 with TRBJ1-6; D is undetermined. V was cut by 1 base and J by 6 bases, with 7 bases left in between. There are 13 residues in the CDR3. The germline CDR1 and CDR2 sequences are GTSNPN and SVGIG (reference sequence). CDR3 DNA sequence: TGTGCCTGGAGTGAACAGCCTAATTCACCCCTCCACTTT. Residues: CAWSEQPNSPLHF.

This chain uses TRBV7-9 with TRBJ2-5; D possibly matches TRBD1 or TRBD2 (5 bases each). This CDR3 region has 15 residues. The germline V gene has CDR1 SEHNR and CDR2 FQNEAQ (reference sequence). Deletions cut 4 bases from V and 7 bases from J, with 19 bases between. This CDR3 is CASSSPFGAAGTQYF. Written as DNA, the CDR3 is TGTGCCAGCAGCTCCCCTTTCGGGGCGGCTGGGACCCAGTACTTC.

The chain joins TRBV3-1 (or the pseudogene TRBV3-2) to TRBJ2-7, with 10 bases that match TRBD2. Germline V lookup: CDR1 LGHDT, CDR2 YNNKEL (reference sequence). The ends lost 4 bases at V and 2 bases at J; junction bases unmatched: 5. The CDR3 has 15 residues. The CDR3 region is CASSLLAGATYEQYF. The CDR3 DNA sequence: TGTGCCAGCAGCCTTCTAGCGGGGGCGACCTACGAGCAGTACTTC.